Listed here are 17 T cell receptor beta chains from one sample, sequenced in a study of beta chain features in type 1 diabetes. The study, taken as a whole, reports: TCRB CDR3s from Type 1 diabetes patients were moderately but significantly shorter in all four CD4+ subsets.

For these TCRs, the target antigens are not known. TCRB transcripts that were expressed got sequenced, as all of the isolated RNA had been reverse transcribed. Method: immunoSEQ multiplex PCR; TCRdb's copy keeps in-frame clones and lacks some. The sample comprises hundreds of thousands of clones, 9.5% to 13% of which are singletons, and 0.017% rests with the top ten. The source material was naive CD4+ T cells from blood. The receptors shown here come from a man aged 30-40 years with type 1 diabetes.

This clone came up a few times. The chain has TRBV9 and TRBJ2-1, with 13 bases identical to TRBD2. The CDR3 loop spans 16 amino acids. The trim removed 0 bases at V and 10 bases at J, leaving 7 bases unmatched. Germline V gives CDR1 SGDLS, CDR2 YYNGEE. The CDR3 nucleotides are TGTGCCAGCAGCGTAGTGTCTACTAGCGGGGGGGGAGAGCAGTTCTTC. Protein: CASSVVSTSGGGEQFF. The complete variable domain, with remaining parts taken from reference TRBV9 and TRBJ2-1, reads DSGVTQTPKHLITATGQRVTLRCSPRSGDLSVYWYQQSLDQGLQFLIQYYNGEERAKGNILERFSAQQFPDLHSELNLSSLELGDSALYFCASSVVSTSGGGEQFFGPGTRLTVL.

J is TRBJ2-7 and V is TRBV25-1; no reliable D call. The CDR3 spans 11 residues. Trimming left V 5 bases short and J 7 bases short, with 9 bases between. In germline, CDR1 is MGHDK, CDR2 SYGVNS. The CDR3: CASSLVFEQYF. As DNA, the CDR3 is TGTGCCAGCAGTCTCGTATTTGAGCAGTACTTC.

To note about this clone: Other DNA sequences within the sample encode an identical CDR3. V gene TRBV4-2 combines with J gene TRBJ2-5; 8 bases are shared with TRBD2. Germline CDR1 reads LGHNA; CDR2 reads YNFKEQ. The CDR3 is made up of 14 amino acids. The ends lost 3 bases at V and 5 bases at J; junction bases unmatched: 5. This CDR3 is CASSQAGGGETQYF. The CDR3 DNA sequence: TGTGCCAGCAGCCAGGCGGGGGGTGGGGAGACCCAGTACTTC.

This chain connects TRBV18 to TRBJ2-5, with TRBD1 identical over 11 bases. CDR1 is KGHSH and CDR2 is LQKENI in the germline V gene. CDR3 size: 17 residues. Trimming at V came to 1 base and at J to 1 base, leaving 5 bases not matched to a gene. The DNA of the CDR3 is TGTGCCAGCTCACCACTTGGGACAGGGGGTTTCCAAGAGACCCAGTACTTC. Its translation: CASSPLGTGGFQETQYF.

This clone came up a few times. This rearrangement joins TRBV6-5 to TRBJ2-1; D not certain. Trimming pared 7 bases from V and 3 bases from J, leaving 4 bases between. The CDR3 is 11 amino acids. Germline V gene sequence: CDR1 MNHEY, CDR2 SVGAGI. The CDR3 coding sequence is TGTGCCAGCACCTACTACAATGAGCAGTTCTTC. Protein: CASTYYNEQFF.

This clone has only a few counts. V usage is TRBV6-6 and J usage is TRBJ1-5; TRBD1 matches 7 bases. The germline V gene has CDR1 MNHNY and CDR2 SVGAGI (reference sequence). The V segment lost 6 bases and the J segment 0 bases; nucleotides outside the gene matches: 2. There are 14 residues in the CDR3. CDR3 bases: TGTGCCAGCAGCCACAGGGGTAGCAATCAGCCCCAGCATTTT. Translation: CASSHRGSNQPQHF.

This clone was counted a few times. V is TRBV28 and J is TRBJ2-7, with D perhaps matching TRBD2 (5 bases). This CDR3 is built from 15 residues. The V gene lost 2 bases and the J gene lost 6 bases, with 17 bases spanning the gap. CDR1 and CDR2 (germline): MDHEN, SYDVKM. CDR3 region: CASSLGGLTGSEQYF. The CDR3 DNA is TGTGCCAGCAGTTTAGGCGGGCTCACCGGCTCCGAGCAGTACTTC.

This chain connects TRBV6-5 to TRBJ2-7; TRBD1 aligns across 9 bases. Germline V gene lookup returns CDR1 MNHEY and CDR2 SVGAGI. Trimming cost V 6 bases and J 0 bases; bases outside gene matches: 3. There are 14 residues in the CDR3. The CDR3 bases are TGTGCCAGCAGAAGGGACAGGGTCTCCTACGAGCAGTACTTC. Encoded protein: CASRRDRVSYEQYF.

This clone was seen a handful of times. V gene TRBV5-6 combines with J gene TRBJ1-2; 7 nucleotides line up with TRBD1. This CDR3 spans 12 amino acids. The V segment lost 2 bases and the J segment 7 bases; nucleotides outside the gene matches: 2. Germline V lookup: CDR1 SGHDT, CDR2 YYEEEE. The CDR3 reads CASSFGQVGYTF. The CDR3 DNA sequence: TGTGCCAGCAGCTTCGGACAGGTTGGCTACACCTTC.

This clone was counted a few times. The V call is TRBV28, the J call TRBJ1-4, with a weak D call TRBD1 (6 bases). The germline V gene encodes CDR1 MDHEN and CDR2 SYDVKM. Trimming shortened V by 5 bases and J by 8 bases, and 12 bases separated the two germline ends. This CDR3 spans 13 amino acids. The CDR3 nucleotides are TGTGCCAGCAGTAGTACAGGGAACGAAAAACTGTTTTTT. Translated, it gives CASSSTGNEKLFF.

The CDR3 region has the DNA TGTGCCAGCAGCCGCGGACAGCCCATGAACACTGAAGCTTTCTTT. The encoded protein is CASSRGQPMNTEAFF. The chain carries TRBV11-2 and TRBJ1-1, with D tentatively TRBD1 (6 bases). The V gene lost 5 bases and the J gene lost 0 bases, with 13 bases spanning the gap. The germline V gene has CDR1 SGHAT and CDR2 FQNNGV. The CDR3 extends over 15 amino acids.

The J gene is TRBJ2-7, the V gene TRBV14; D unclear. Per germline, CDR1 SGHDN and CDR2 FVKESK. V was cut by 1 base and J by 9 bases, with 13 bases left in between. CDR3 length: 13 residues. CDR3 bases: TGTGCCAGCAGCCAAGCGGTGGCAGGCCGGCAGTACTTC. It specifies CASSQAVAGRQYF.

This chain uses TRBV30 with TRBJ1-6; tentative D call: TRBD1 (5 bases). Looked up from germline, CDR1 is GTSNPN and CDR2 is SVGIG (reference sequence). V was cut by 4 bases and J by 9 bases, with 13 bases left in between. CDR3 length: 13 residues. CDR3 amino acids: CAWKSGSGSPLHF. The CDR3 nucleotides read TGTGCCTGGAAGTCAGGGTCGGGTTCACCCCTCCACTTT.

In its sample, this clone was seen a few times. The CDR3 DNA sequence: TGTGCCAGCAGTGCCGAATGGGGGGGGAATCAGCCCCAGCATTTT. It is translated as CASSAEWGGNQPQHF. The chain recombines TRBV2 with TRBJ1-5, with D maybe TRBD1 (5 bases). The CDR3 consists of 15 residues. The V and J ends lost 4 bases and 4 bases respectively, with 14 bases between them. CDR1 SNHLY and CDR2 FYNNEI come from the germline V gene. Variable domain in full (rest from reference TRBV2 and TRBJ1-5): EPEVTQTPSHQVTQMGQEVILRCVPISNHLYFYWYRQILGQKVEFLVSFYNNEISEKSEIFDDQFSVERPDGSNFTLKIRSTKLEDSAMYFCASSAEWGGNQPQHFGDGTRLSIL.

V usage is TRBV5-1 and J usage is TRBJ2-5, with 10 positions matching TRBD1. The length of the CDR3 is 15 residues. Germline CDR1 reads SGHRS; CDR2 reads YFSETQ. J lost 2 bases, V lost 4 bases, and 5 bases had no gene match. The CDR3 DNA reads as TGCGCCAGCAGCGGGGGGACAGGGGCTCAAGAGACCCAGTACTTC. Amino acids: CASSGGTGAQETQYF.

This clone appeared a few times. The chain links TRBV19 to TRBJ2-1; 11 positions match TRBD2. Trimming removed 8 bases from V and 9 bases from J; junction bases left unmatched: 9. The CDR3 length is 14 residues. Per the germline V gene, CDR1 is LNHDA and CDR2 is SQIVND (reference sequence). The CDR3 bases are TGTGCCAGTGCTACTAGCGGGGGCCTAGGTGAGCAGTTCTTC. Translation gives CASATSGGLGEQFF.

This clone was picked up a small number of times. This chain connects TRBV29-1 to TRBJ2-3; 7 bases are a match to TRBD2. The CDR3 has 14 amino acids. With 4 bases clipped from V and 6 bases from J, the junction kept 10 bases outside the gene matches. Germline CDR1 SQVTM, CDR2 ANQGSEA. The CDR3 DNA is TGCAGCGTTGGGGGGGGGAGCGGGGACGATACGCAGTATTTT. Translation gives CSVGGGSGDDTQYF.